Shown below are 18 T cell receptor beta chains from a single sample sequenced in a study of T cell repertoires and Cas9 in healthy adults. Sequencing was performed with immunoSEQ multiplex PCR; in TCRdb, only in-frame clones are kept and a portion is missing. The sample includes about 22,000 clones, 92% of them seen just once. Sequencing input: CD4+ effector T cells (CD127+, CD25-, CD137-, CD154-) from PBMCs; culture status not recorded. Every receptor here comes from a human donor in good health.

This chain connects TRBV28 to TRBJ1-2, with TRBD1 identical over 7 bases. V was pared by 5 bases and J by 2 bases, with 8 bases of the junction left unmatched. Germline-derived CDR1 and CDR2 are MDHEN and SYDVKM. This CDR3 comprises 15 residues. CDR3 loop: CASSPWTGKNYGYTF. CDR3 DNA sequence: TGTGCCAGCAGTCCTTGGACAGGAAAGAACTATGGCTACACCTTC.

The V call is TRBV5-6, the J call TRBJ1-4; D gene uncertain. There are 13 residues in the CDR3. Per germline, CDR1 SGHDT and CDR2 YYEEEE. The V gene lost 1 base and the J gene lost 4 bases, with 5 bases spanning the gap. The CDR3 spells CASSLSSNEKLFF. The CDR3 region has the DNA TGTGCCAGCAGCTTGTCCAGTAATGAAAAACTGTTTTTT.

The chain joins TRBV7-9 to TRBJ2-3; D might be TRBD2 (5 bases). V lost 8 bases and J 0 bases, leaving 9 bases between the germline ends. Germline assignment: CDR1 SEHNR and CDR2 FQNEAQ (reference sequence). The CDR3 covers 13 residues. The CDR3 protein is CASGLTSTDTQYF. In DNA form, the CDR3 reads TGTGCCAGCGGACTTACTAGCACAGATACGCAGTATTTT.

CDR3 residues: CASSGDRGRMKQYF. The CDR3 bases are TGTGCCAGCAGTGGGGACAGGGGGCGTATGAAGCAGTACTTC. The chain uses TRBV6-4 and TRBJ2-7; the match to TRBD1 covers 12 bases. Trimming cost V 4 bases and J 8 bases; bases outside gene matches: 6. Germline V gives CDR1 MRHNA, CDR2 SNTAGT. The CDR3 spans 14 residues.

This chain links TRBV7-2 with TRBJ2-1; D unclear. V was clipped by 5 bases and J by 5 bases, with 7 bases between them. Germline V gene lookup returns CDR1 SGHTA and CDR2 FQGNSA. This CDR3 spans 12 amino acids. The CDR3 protein is CASSRLDNEQFF. The CDR3 coding sequence is TGTGCCAGCAGCCGGTTGGACAATGAGCAGTTCTTC. Based on the CDR3 plus reference TRBV7-2 and TRBJ2-1, the full variable domain is GAGVSQSPSNKVTEKGKDVELRCDPISGHTALYWYRQSLGQGLEFLIYFQGNSAPDKSGLPSDRFSAERTGGSVSTLTIQRTQQEDSAVYLCASSRLDNEQFFGPGTRLTVL.

This clone was observed a few times. V and J are TRBV27 and TRBJ2-5; D may be TRBD2 (6 bases). The germline CDR1 and CDR2 sequences are MNHEY and SMNVEV (reference sequence). This CDR3 comprises 15 residues. Trimming cost V 4 bases and J 3 bases, with 15 bases left between them. The CDR3: CASSSRAGWEETQYF. CDR3 sequence (DNA): TGTGCCAGCAGTTCCCGAGCGGGTTGGGAAGAGACCCAGTACTTC.

V and J are TRBV18 and TRBJ2-6; tentative D call: TRBD2 (7 bases). V lost 4 bases and J 0 bases, leaving 19 bases between the germline ends. CDR1 and CDR2 from the germline V gene are KGHSH and LQKENI. This CDR3 has 19 amino acids. CDR3 loop: CASSRVGGLRPSGANVLTF. The CDR3 coding sequence is TGTGCCAGCTCACGCGTGGGGGGGCTCCGCCCCTCTGGGGCCAACGTCCTGACTTTC. Filled out from reference TRBV18 and TRBJ2-6, the complete variable domain reads NAGVMQNPRHLVRRRGQEARLRCSPMKGHSHVYWYRQLPEEGLKFMVYLQKENIIDESGMPKERFSAEFPKEGPSILRIQQVVRGDSAAYFCASSRVGGLRPSGANVLTFGAGSRLTVL.

As regards this clone: The same CDR3 is also encoded by other DNA sequences in this sample. This chain joins TRBV19 and TRBJ2-5; D is perhaps TRBD2 (7 bases). V lost 1 base, J lost 2 bases, and 14 bases lay in between. The germline V gene has CDR1 LNHDA and CDR2 SQIVND (reference sequence). The CDR3 runs to 16 residues. CDR3 nucleotide sequence: TGTGCCAGTAGTATAGGGGGTAGGGGGGGGCAAGAGACCCAGTACTTC. This sequence encodes CASSIGGRGGQETQYF.

The chain uses TRBV29-1 and TRBJ2-1, with 7 positions matching TRBD1. The CDR3 spans 13 residues. Germline V CDR1 and CDR2: SQVTM, ANQGSEA. The junction had 4 bases not matched to a gene; V was cut back by 6 bases and J by 2 bases. Here the CDR3 reads CSVNRGTYNEQFF. CDR3 sequence (DNA): TGCAGCGTAAACAGGGGTACCTACAATGAGCAGTTCTTC.

This clone occurred once. V is TRBV13 and J is TRBJ2-6; D possibly matches TRBD1 or TRBD2 (5 bases each). Germline lookup yields CDR1 PRHDT and CDR2 FYEKMQ (reference sequence). The CDR3 length is 17 residues. Trimming shortened V by 8 bases and J by 0 bases, and 17 bases separated the two germline ends. This chain's CDR3 is CASGLGTARSGANVLTF. The CDR3 DNA is TGTGCCAGCGGACTTGGGACGGCCCGCTCTGGGGCCAACGTCCTGACTTTC.

The chain links TRBV29-1 to TRBJ1-5; 8 bases are shared with TRBD1. The V gene's germline CDR1 is SQVTM and CDR2 ANQGSEA. Trimming at V came to 5 bases and at J to 2 bases, leaving 8 bases not matched to a gene. This CDR3 comprises 15 residues. DNA of the CDR3: TGCAGCGTTTCACCCACAGGGGGTCGCAATCAGCCCCAGCATTTT. Its protein is CSVSPTGGRNQPQHF. Combining the CDR3 with reference TRBV29-1 and TRBJ1-5 gives the whole variable domain SAVISQKPSRDICQRGTSLTIQCQVDSQVTMMFWYRQQPGQSLTLIATANQGSEATYESGFVIDKFPISRPNLTFSTLTVSNMSPEDSSIYLCSVSPTGGRNQPQHFGDGTRLSIL.

The genes are TRBV2 and TRBJ2-5; 9 bases agree with TRBD2. V shed 5 bases and J 9 bases; nucleotides not matched to a gene: 13. CDR3 length: 15 amino acids. In germline, CDR1 is SNHLY, CDR2 FYNNEI. DNA for the CDR3: TGTGCCAGCAGTTCTTTAGCGGGGGCGTTTGCGGCCCAGTACTTC. Protein product: CASSSLAGAFAAQYF.

Regarding this clone: One end of the junction varies from germline; a read error may be responsible. J is TRBJ2-2 and V is TRBV4-1, with D unclear. CDR1 and CDR2 from the germline V gene are MGHRA and YSYEKL. The CDR3 is made up of 14 amino acids. CDR3 in amino acids: CASSPTRNAGELFF. The CDR3 DNA is TGCGCCAGCAGCCCTACCCGGAACGCCGGGGAGCTGTTTTTT.

The V call is TRBV5-6, the J call TRBJ1-2, with 9 bases fitting TRBD1. The V and J ends lost 4 bases and 3 bases, in that order; junction bases with no gene match: 7. Germline lookup yields CDR1 SGHDT and CDR2 YYEEEE. There are 15 residues in the CDR3. As DNA, the CDR3 is TGTGCCAGCAGCCGTCCCGGGACAGGGCACTATGGCTACACCTTC. Its translation: CASSRPGTGHYGYTF.

Details on this clone: In the same sample, other DNA sequences code for this CDR3. Here the CDR3 reads CASSPRLAGGTDTQYF. The DNA for the CDR3 is TGTGCCAGCAGCCCCCGTTTAGCGGGGGGCACAGATACGCAGTATTTT. The gene calls are TRBV7-2 and TRBJ2-3, with TRBD2 matching over 9 bases. After removal of 5 bases from V and 1 base from J, the junction contained 7 bases not matched to a gene. The germline V gene encodes CDR1 SGHTA and CDR2 FQGNSA. There are 16 residues in the CDR3.

The chain has TRBV7-6 and TRBJ1-5; 7 nucleotides align to TRBD1. V lost 5 bases and J lost 0; bases outside the gene matches: 10. The CDR3 is made up of 17 amino acids. In germline, CDR1 is SGHVS, CDR2 FNYEAQ. The CDR3 sequence is CASSEGTVRYSNQPQHF. CDR3 sequence (DNA): TGTGCCAGCAGCGAGGGGACAGTCCGATATAGCAATCAGCCCCAGCATTTT.

The chain joins TRBV6-5 to TRBJ1-1; 8 positions match TRBD1. The V segment lost 5 bases and the J segment 6 bases; nucleotides outside the gene matches: 11. The CDR3 extends over 15 amino acids. The germline CDR1 and CDR2 sequences are MNHEY and SVGAGI. Here the CDR3 DNA reads TGTGCCAGCAGTCGGACAGGGAGAAAGGAGCCTGAAGCTTTCTTT. Encoded protein: CASSRTGRKEPEAFF.

A few counts support this clone. The chain links TRBV6-5 to TRBJ1-2; D possibly corresponds to TRBD1 (6 bases). V shed 8 bases and J shed 8 bases, with 21 bases lying between them. CDR1 is MNHEY, CDR2 SVGAGI, per germline. The CDR3 loop spans 14 amino acids. DNA for the CDR3: TGTGCCAGCCTGGATTCGGGGGGGGCTGAAGGCTACACCTTC. Translation gives CASLDSGGAEGYTF.